This T cell receptor (beta chain) derives from a study of T cell responses to AZD1222 COVID-19 vaccine. Looked up from germline, CDR1 is LNHDA and CDR2 is SQIVND (reference sequence). This CDR3 is 15 amino acids long. V lost 2 bases and J lost 5; bases outside the gene matches: 6. Sequenced by immunoSEQ multiplex PCR; TCRdb stores in-frame clones only, minus some. The table records some 170,000 clones, roughly 90% of them present only once. The clonotype comes from an adult who received the AZD1222 COVID-19 vaccine. The chain recombines TRBV19 with TRBJ1-5, with 7 bases fitting TRBD1. Sequences were derived from peripheral blood, sampled 28 days after the second AZD1222 dose. CDR3 region: CASSIPDRSHQPQHF. CDR3 DNA: TGTGCCAGTAGTATACCGGACAGGAGTCATCAGCCCCAGCATTTT.